Detailed here is one T cell receptor beta chain. Its target antigen remains unknown. Per-base qualities were not stored, and no clone one base away is much larger. This entry comes from a study of blood T cell repertoires in COVID-19 (dated by TCRdb to 2018 to 2021). At the level of the whole study: Samples from collaborators originated in the United States, Italy and Spain and spanned both the acute and convalescent phases of COVID-19. The repertoires were released in a freely available public database intended as a resource for research on the immune response to SARS-CoV-2. HLA class I and class II types, where available, came from metadata supplied by the sample provider rather than from assay-based typing. A de-identified subject ID, COVID-19 status, age in years and sex were almost always included in the sample metadata. The samples were drawn from two sources: the first 160 participants of the ongoing ImmuneRACE study, and 1,254 subjects contributed by 6 global collaborators. Deeply sampled blood TCRbeta repertoires from subjects exposed to, actively infected with, or recovered from COVID-19 were included in the dataset. The material from the prospective study consisted of cDNA or gDNA derived from T cells, B-cell-depleted T cells, or PBMCs. Here is what the overall study found, with its caveats: The quantity of clinical and demographic metadata differed by source and by participant and was supplied without curation.

Its CDR3 holds 16 amino acids, cysteine through phenylalanine. Solely the CDR3 DNA is kept, with 48 bases framed from the first base. Trimming accounts for 3 bases at V and 7 bases at J, while the number of junction bases matched to no gene is 7. The germline V gene (reference sequence) provides CDR1 SGHKS and CDR2 YYEKEE. The immunoSEQ Assay, a bias-controlled multiplex PCR, was used to amplify TCRbeta CDR3 regions from genomic DNA. In the original analysis: Nucleated cell counts per sample were estimated from amplification of reference gene primers within the assay. To quantify the absolute abundance of each unique TCRbeta CDR3 rearrangement, sequence reads were collapsed and filtered. For each sample, productive Simpson clonality was calculated by taking the square root of Simpson's diversity index across productive rearrangements. TCRdb limited this immuneACCESS table to in-frame rearrangements with V and J called. A share of clones is missing; checked studies link under half to unresolved V genes, and the rest is unexplained. D and trimming come from the DNA, and the V and J calls and clone size come from that table. The sample table contains 100,000 to 110,000 clones; only one count was recorded for about 91% of them. The ten most abundant clones make up roughly 5% of the sample.

The collaborating institutions used their own protocols to collect whole blood in K2EDTA tubes. Collaborator samples were shipped for TCRbeta analysis as frozen whole blood, isolated PBMCs, or DNA extracted from either sample type. Material for sequencing was peripheral blood. The source of this sequence is a human donor in a cohort sampled during active COVID-19. The chain is assembled from TRBV5-5 and TRBJ2-1, with 13 bases matching TRBD2. The encoded CDR3 is CASSSLLAGGRNEQFF. In nucleotide form, the sequence is TGTGCCAGCAGCTCGTTACTAGCGGGAGGGAGGAATGAGCAGTTCTTC.